The T cell receptor (beta chain) described here comes from a study of T cell repertoires in cytomegalovirus infection. Study summary: CMV epitopes used comprised recently identified HLA-C-restricted ones and well-studied HLA-B-restricted ones. Shared public TCR beta signatures pointed to both CMV infection and a matching HLA type. Points from the study as a whole: Ex vivo, HLA-C-restricted CMV-specific TCR beta clonotypes prevailed over the rest of the response. Adding up the frequency of public TCR beta families identified people who carried CMV plus the relevant HLA.

Turning to this clonotype: Its antigen is not identified.

The J segment lost 6 bases and the V segment lost 6 bases, leaving 11 bases of the junction unmatched. The germline gives CDR1 MNHEY, CDR2 SVGEGT. This CDR3 spans 16 amino acids. MiXCR, applied by TCRdb to the reads, yields one record per CDR3 protein. This table has roughly 920,000 distinct CDR3 sequences, less than 40% appearing once. This sequence joins TRBV6-2 or TRBV6-3 and TRBJ2-1; 10 bases align to TRBD1. The starting material was cultured CD8+ T cells from PBMCs, obtained from culture after CMV antigen stimulation. The TCR sequence derives from a human donor in good health (CMV status not recorded). Some clones in this sample may be carry-over from other donors' samples. The CDR3 DNA is TGTGCCAGCAGCTTAAGGACAGGGGGGCTTTTCAATGAGCAGTTCTTC. Protein: CASSLRTGGLFNEQFF.